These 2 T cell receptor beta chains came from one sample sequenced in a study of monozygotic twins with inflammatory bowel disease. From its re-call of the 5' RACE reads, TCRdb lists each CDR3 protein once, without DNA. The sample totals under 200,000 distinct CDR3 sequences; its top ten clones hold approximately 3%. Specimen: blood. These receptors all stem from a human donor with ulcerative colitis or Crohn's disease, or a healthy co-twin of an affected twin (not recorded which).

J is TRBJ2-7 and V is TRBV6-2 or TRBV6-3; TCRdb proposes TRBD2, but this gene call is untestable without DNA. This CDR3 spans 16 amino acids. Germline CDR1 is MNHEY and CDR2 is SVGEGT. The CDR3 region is CASSYSKGEGRHEQYF.

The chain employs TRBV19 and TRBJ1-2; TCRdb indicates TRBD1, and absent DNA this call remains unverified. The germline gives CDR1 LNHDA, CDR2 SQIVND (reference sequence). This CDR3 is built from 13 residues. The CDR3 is CASTPREEYGYTF.